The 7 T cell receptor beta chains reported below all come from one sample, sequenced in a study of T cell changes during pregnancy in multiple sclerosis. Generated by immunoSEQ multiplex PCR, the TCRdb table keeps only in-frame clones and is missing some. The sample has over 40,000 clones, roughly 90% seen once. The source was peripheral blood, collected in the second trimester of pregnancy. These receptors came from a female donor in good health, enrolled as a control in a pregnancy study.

CDR3 residues: CASSLLASGGGEQFF. In nucleotides, the CDR3 is TGTGCCAGCAGCCTATTAGCTAGCGGGGGGGGTGAGCAGTTCTTC. The chain uses TRBV11-1 and TRBJ2-1, with 12 nucleotides matching TRBD2. The germline V gene has CDR1 SGHAT and CDR2 FQDESV (reference sequence). Trimming took 5 bases from V and 9 from J; bases not matched to a gene: 8. There are 15 residues in the CDR3.

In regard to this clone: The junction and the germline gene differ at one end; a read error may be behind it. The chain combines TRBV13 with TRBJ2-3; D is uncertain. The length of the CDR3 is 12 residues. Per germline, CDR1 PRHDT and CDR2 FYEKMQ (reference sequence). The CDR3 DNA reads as TGTGCCAGCAGCGTAGGGTTCTATACGCAGTATTTT. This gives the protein CASSVGFYTQYF. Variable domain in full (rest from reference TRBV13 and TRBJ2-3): AAGVIQSPRHLIKEKRETATLKCYPIPRHDTVYWYQQGPGQDPQFLISFYEKMQSDKGSIPDRFSAQQFSDYHSELNMSSLELGDSALYFCASSVGFYTQYFGPGTRLTVL.

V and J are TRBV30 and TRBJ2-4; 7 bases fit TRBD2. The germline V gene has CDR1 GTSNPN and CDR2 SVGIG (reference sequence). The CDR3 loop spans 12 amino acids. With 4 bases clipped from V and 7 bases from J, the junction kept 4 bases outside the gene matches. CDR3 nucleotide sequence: TGTGCCTGGACCGGACTAGGGAACATTCAGTACTTC. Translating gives CAWTGLGNIQYF.

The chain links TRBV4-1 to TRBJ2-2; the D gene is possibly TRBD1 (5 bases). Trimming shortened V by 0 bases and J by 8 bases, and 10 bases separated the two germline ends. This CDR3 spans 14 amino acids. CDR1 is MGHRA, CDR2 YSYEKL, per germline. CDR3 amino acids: CASSQDTGIGELFF. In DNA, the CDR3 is TGCGCCAGCAGCCAAGATACAGGTATAGGGGAGCTGTTTTTT.

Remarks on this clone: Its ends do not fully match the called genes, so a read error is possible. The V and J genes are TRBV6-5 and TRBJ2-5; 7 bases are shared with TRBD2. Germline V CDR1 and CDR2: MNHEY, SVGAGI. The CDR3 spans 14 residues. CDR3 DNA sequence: TGTGCCAGCAGTGACTCTAGCGGCCAAGAGACCCAGTACTTC. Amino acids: CASSDSSGQETQYF.

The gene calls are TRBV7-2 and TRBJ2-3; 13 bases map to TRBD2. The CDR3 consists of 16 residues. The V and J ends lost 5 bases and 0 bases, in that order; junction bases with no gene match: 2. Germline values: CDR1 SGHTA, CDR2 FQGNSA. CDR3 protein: CASSRGLAGSTDTQYF. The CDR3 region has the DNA TGTGCCAGCAGCCGGGGACTAGCGGGGAGCACAGATACGCAGTATTTT.

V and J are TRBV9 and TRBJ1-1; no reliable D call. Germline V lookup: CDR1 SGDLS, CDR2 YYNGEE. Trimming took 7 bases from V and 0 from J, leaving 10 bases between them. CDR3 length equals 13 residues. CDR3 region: CASGGSMNTEAFF. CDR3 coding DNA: TGTGCCAGCGGTGGGAGCATGAACACTGAAGCTTTCTTT.